The clone carrying this T cell receptor (beta chain) was seen a handful of times. This record belongs to a study of blood T cell repertoires in COVID-19. Looking at the study overall: Whether acute or convalescent, the COVID-19 samples came from the United States, Italy and Spain. T cells, B-cell-depleted T cells, or PBMCs provided the cDNA or gDNA that served as material.

The CDR3 is 19 amino acids. With V trimmed by 5 bases and J by 2 bases, 17 bases remained unmatched. CDR1 LNHDA and CDR2 SQIVND come from the germline V gene (reference sequence). Per the study methods: For nucleated cells, counts were estimated from reference gene primer amplification. The method was immunoSEQ multiplex PCR; TCRdb's version includes in-frame clones alone and lacks a portion of them. That table furnishes V, J and clone size, whereas the DNA furnished D and trimming. The repertoire consists of around 53,000 clones, with roughly 84% occurring once and the leading ten covering approximately 17%.

This TCR came from a man in his sixties or seventies with active COVID-19. The sequencing input was peripheral blood. The J gene is TRBJ1-5, the V gene TRBV19; 8 bases agree with TRBD1. CDR3 loop: CASSAHRDRSTYGNQPQHF. CDR3 DNA: TGTGCCAGTAGTGCCCACCGGGACAGGTCGACGTATGGCAATCAGCCCCAGCATTTT.